This is a list of T cell receptor beta chains from one sample in a study of T-cell reconstitution after alpha-beta-depleted transplantation in children. TCRdb re-derived calls from the PCR reads in MiXCR, one entry per CDR3 protein. The profile covers 200,000 to 250,000 distinct CDR3 sequences, with 20% to 30% appearing a single time and around 4.8% taken by the ten largest. The source material was PBMCs, mostly from graft donor cells, sampled 360 days after TCRalphabeta/CD19-depleted stem cell transplant. The receptors shown here come from a female patient aged 2-15 years who had a stem cell transplant for congenital amegakaryocytic thrombocytopenia, so the T cells may come from the graft donor. The CDR3 runs from the conserved cysteine through the conserved F or W. A D gene is named only where the DNA matches it firmly. Clone size is given for some rows only: seen once, a few or many times, or a class if the clone is expanded.

TRBV5-4	TRBJ1-2	.	.	TGTGCCAGCAGCTTGGGGGGGCGAGGCTACACCTTC	CASSLGGRGYTF
TRBV12-3/TRBV12-4	TRBJ2-1	many	.	TGTGCCAGCAGTTTAGCGGGAGGACCATACAATGAGCAGTTCTTC	CASSLAGGPYNEQFF
TRBV10-3	TRBJ2-3	.	.	TGTGCCATCAGTGCGGCGACCGGCACAGATACGCAGTATTTT	CAISAATGTDTQYF
TRBV3-1	TRBJ1-6	few	TRBD1	TGTGCCAGCAGCCCTTCCAGACAGGGGAATTCACCCCTCCACTTT	CASSPSRQGNSPLHF
TRBV12-3/TRBV12-4	TRBJ2-3	.	.	TGTGCCAGCAGTCGAGCCCTCGTGACCCCTAGCACAGATACGCAGTATTTT	CASSRALVTPSTDTQYF
TRBV3-1	TRBJ1-1	.	.	TGTGCCAGCAGCCAAGAGAATCGGAGGTGGTACACTGAAGCTTTCTTT	CASSQENRRWYTEAFF
TRBV7-9	TRBJ2-3	.	.	TGTGCCAGCAGCGAACTGGCAGATACGCAGTATTTT	CASSELADTQYF
TRBV20-1	TRBJ2-5	.	.	TGCAGTGCAAAAAAGAGCGGGACAGAAGAGACCCAGTACTTC	CSAKKSGTEETQYF
TRBV12-3/TRBV12-4	TRBJ2-7	many	TRBD1	TGTGCCAGCAGTTTCCGGACAGGGTTCGACGAGCAGTACTTC	CASSFRTGFDEQYF
TRBV25-1	TRBJ1-2	.	TRBD1	TGTGCCAGCAGTGAATCAGGGGGCCACGATGGCTACACCTTC	CASSESGGHDGYTF
TRBV10-1	TRBJ2-1	few	.	TGCGCCAGCAGTGAGTTAACTGGGGGTGAGCAGTTCTTC	CASSELTGGEQFF
TRBV12-3/TRBV12-4	TRBJ2-1	.	TRBD1	TGTGCCAGCAGGAGACAGGGGATCTCCTACAATGAGCAGTTCTTC	CASRRQGISYNEQFF
TRBV12-3/TRBV12-4	TRBJ1-5	.	.	TGTGCCAGCAGTTTACGGCTGGACAGTAATCAGCCCCAGCATTTT	CASSLRLDSNQPQHF
TRBV29-1	TRBJ2-3	many	.	TGCAGCGCCTCACCCAACGTTGTAGATACGCAGTATTTT	CSASPNVVDTQYF
TRBV5-1	TRBJ2-2	few	TRBD2	TGCGCCAGCAGCTTAAAGCGGGGGACCACCGGGGAGCTGTTTTTT	CASSLKRGTTGELFF
TRBV12-3/TRBV12-4	TRBJ1-1	.	.	TGTGCCAGCAGTTTAGCGTCAGGGGACACTGAAGCTTTCTTT	CASSLASGDTEAFF
TRBV19	TRBJ2-2	.	TRBD1	TGTGCCAGTAGTCGGACAGGGAACCCCGGGGAGCTGTTTTTT	CASSRTGNPGELFF
TRBV5-1	TRBJ1-2	few	.	TGCGCCAGCAGCTTTAGGCCAGACTATGGCTACACCTTC	CASSFRPDYGYTF
TRBV6-5	TRBJ2-1	.	TRBD2	TGTGCCAGCAGTTACTCGACTAGCGGGGATCCCTACAATGAGCAGTTCTTC	CASSYSTSGDPYNEQFF
TRBV3-1	TRBJ1-2	once	TRBD1	TGTGCCAGCAGCGTGACAGGGGAAGAGGGCTACACCTTC	CASSVTGEEGYTF
TRBV6-2/TRBV6-3	TRBJ2-5	once	.	TGTGCCAGCAGTTACTCAGCAGGGTGGGAGACCCAGTACTTC	CASSYSAGWETQYF
TRBV5-1	TRBJ1-1	few	.	TGCGCCAGCACCGACTCCCAGGGGAACACTGAAGCTTTCTTT	CASTDSQGNTEAFF
TRBV12-3/TRBV12-4	TRBJ1-5	many	TRBD1	TGTGCCAGCAGTCTGAGCCGGGACAGGGGCAATCAGCCCCAGCATTTT	CASSLSRDRGNQPQHF
TRBV5-4	TRBJ2-5	.	.	TGTGCCAGCAGCCGAGGACAGTCCCAAGAGACCCAGTACTTC	CASSRGQSQETQYF
TRBV20-1	TRBJ1-1	few	TRBD1	TGCAGTGCTAGATTGGTGGACAGGGGACAAATCGGAGCTTTCTTT	CSARLVDRGQIGAFF